The 2 T cell receptor beta chains presented below share a single source sample, sequenced in a study of blood T cells in healthy people across ages. Together with a sample-barcoded 5' primer, a J-beta primer mix was included in a second PCR lasting roughly 6 to 12 cycles. TCRdb redid the calling of the 5' RACE reads with MiXCR, one entry per CDR3 protein. The data hold over 1,300,000 distinct CDR3 sequences, with roughly 59% observed a single time. The sequenced sample consisted of blood. The receptors shown here come from a man aged 18 to 29 in good health.

This chain joins TRBV12-3 or TRBV12-4 and TRBJ2-7, with 7 bases lining up with TRBD1. Trimming took 8 bases from V and 6 from J; bases not matched to a gene: 1. The CDR3 runs 10 residues. As DNA, the CDR3 is TGTGCCAGCGGGGACAGCGAGCAGTACTTC. This encodes CASGDSEQYF.

The V call is TRBV2, the J call TRBJ2-1, with D hard to call. The V gene lost 2 bases and the J gene lost 14 bases, with 10 bases spanning the gap. The CDR3 runs 11 residues. From germline, CDR1 is SNHLY and CDR2 FYNNEI. CDR3 in DNA: TGTGCCAGCAGTGAAAGTCCCGAGGAGTTCTTC. Translating it yields CASSESPEEFF.